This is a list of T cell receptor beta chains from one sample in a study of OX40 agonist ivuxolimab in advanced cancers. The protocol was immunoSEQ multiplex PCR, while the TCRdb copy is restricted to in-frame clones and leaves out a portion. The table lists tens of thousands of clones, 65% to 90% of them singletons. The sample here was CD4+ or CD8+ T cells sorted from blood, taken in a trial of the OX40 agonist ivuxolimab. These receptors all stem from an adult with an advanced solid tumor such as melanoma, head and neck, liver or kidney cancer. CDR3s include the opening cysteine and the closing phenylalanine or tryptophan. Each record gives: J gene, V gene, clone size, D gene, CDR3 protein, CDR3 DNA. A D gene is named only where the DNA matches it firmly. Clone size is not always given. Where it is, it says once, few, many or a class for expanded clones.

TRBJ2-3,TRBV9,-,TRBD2,CASSLRRGGTDTQYF,TGTGCCAGCAGTCTCCGGCGGGGGGGCACAGATACGCAGTATTTT
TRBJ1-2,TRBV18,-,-,CASSPPSQSLRYGYTF,TGTGCCAGCTCACCACCAAGTCAGAGCCTTAGGTATGGCTACACCTTC
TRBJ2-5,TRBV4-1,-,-,CASSQEPHRKETQYF,TGCGCCAGCAGCCAAGAGCCCCACAGGAAAGAGACCCAGTACTTC
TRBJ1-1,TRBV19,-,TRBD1,CASSILFAQGLNTEAFF,TGTGCCAGTAGTATACTCTTCGCACAGGGGTTGAACACTGAAGCTTTCTTT
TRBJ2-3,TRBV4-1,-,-,CASSQGWDLTDTQYF,TGCGCCAGCAGCCAAGGGTGGGACCTCACAGATACGCAGTATTTT
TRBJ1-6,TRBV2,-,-,CASITGYSYNSPLHF,TGTGCCAGCATTACAGGGTACTCCTATAATTCACCCCTCCACTTT
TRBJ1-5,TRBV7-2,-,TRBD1,CASSDDRVNQPQHF,TGTGCCAGCAGCGACGACAGGGTCAATCAGCCCCAGCATTTT
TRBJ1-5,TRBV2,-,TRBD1,CASRDMTGVNQPQHF,TGTGCCAGCAGGGATATGACAGGGGTCAATCAGCCCCAGCATTTT
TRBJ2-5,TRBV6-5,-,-,CASRVAGQETQYF,TGTGCCAGCAGGGTCGCGGGGCAAGAGACCCAGTACTTC
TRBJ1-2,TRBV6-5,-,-,CASSSAGTDNYGYTF,TGTGCCAGCAGTTCCGCCGGGACGGACAACTATGGCTACACCTTC
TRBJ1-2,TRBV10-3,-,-,CAITTGANYGYTF,TGTGCCATCACCACGGGGGCTAACTATGGCTACACCTTC
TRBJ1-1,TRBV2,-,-,CASSNQGNTEAFF,TGTGCCAGCAGTAATCAGGGAAACACTGAAGCTTTCTTT
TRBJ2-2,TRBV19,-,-,CASSIGSGRGDTGELFF,TGTGCCAGTAGTATAGGTTCCGGAAGGGGGGACACCGGGGAGCTGTTTTTT
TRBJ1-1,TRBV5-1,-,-,CASSQSNGQQVGWNTEAFF,TGCGCCAGCAGCCAGTCAAACGGACAGCAAGTGGGGTGGAACACTGAAGCTTTCTTT
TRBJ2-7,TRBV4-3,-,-,CASSRGGTDRYEQYF,TGCGCCAGCAGCCGGGGGGGGACAGACCGCTACGAGCAGTACTTC
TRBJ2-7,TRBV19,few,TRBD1,CASSHGQGYEQYF,TGTGCCAGTAGCCACGGACAGGGCTACGAGCAGTACTTC
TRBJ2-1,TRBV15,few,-,CATSRELDYPHEQFF,TGTGCCACCAGCAGAGAACTAGACTACCCCCATGAGCAGTTCTTC
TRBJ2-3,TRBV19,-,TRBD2,CASSFRLAGGTDTQYF,TGTGCCAGTAGTTTCAGACTAGCGGGGGGCACAGATACGCAGTATTTT
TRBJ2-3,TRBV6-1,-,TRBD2,CASSVAGGDYLDTQYF,TGTGCCAGCAGTGTAGCGGGGGGCGACTACTTAGATACGCAGTATTTT
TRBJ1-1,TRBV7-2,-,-,CASSPILGTEAFF,TGTGCCAGCAGCCCCATTTTAGGCACTGAAGCTTTCTTT
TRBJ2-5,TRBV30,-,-,CAWSNGGAGETQYF,TGTGCCTGGAGCAATGGGGGCGCGGGAGAGACCCAGTACTTC
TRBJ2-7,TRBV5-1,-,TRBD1,CASSSQGVSYEQYF,TGCGCCAGCAGCTCCCAGGGGGTCTCCTACGAGCAGTACTTC
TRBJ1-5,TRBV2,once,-,CASGLGGNQPQHF,TGTGCCAGCGGTCTTGGGGGCAATCAGCCCCAGCATTTT
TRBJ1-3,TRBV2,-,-,CASSEARQGSASRNTIYF,TGTGCCAGCAGTGAAGCGCGTCAGGGAAGTGCTAGTCGAAACACCATATATTTT
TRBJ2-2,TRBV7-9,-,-,CASSGGSNTGELFF,TGTGCCAGCAGCGGCGGATCGAACACCGGGGAGCTGTTTTTT
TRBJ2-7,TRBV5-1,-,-,CASSLASENYEQYF,TGCGCCAGCAGCTTGGCCTCAGAGAACTACGAGCAGTACTTC
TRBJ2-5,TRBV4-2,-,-,CASAGTSQETQYF,TGTGCCAGCGCCGGGACGTCGCAAGAGACCCAGTACTTC
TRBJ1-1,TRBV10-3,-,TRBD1,CAISDRGPNEAFF,TGTGCCATCAGTGACAGGGGGCCTAATGAAGCTTTCTTT
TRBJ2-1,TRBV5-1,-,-,CASSPRPGTTASEQFF,TGCGCCAGCAGCCCCCGCCCCGGGACGACCGCCTCAGAGCAGTTCTTC
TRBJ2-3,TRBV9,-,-,CASSTRTATSTDTQYF,TGTGCCAGCAGCACCAGGACCGCGACTAGCACAGATACGCAGTATTTT
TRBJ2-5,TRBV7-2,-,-,CASSLGGLEETQYF,TGTGCCAGCAGCTTAGGGGGCCTGGAAGAGACCCAGTACTTC
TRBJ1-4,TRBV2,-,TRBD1,CASSFGQGGEKLFF,TGTGCCAGCAGTTTCGGACAGGGGGGTGAAAAACTGTTTTTT
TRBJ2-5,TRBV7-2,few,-,CASSQRVQETQYF,TGTGCCAGCAGCCAAAGAGTCCAAGAGACCCAGTACTTC
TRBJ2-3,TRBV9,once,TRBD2,CASTSGDFTDTQYF,TGTGCCAGCACTAGCGGGGATTTCACAGATACGCAGTATTTT
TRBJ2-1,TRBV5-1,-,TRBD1,CASSQRQGSSYNEQFF,TGCGCCAGCAGCCAAAGACAGGGGAGCTCCTACAATGAGCAGTTCTTC
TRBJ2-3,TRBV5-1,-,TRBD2,CASSLVSSGASSTDTQYF,TGCGCCAGCAGCTTGGTATCTAGCGGGGCCTCTAGCACAGATACGCAGTATTTT
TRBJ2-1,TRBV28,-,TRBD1,CASSLPQGVYNEQFF,TGTGCCAGCAGTTTACCACAGGGGGTCTACAATGAGCAGTTCTTC
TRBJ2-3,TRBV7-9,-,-,CASRANTQYF,TGTGCCAGCAGGGCAAATACGCAGTATTTT
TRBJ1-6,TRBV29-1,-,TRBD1,CSVGQGMGSPPHF,TGCAGCGTGGGACAGGGAATGGGGTCACCCCCCCACTTT